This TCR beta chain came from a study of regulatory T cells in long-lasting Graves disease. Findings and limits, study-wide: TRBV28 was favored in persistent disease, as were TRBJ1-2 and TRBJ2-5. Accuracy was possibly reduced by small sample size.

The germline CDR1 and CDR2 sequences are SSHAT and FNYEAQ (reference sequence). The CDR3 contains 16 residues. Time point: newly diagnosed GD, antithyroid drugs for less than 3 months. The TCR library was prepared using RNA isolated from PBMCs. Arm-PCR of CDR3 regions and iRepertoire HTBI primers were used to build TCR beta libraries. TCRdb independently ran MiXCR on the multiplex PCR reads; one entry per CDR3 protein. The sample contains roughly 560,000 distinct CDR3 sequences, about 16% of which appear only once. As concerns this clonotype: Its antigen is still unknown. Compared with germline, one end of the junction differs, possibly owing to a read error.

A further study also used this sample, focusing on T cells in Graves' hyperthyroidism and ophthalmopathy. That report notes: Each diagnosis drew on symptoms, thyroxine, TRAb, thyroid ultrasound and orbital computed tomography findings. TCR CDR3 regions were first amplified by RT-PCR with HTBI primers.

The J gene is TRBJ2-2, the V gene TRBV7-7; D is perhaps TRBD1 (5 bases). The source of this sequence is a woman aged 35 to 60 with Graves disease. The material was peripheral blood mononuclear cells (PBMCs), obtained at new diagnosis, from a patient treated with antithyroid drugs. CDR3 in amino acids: CASSLGEGVNTGELFF. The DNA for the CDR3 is TGTGCTAGCAGCTTAGGGGAAGGGGTCAACACCGGGGAGCTGTTTTTT.